Following are 17 T cell receptor beta chains from one sample sequenced in a study of cytomegalovirus exposure and HLA in healthy donors. Amplification used 60 Vbeta primers and 13 Jbeta primers. Using immunoSEQ multiplex PCR, the repertoire was profiled, and TCRdb retains in-frame clones only, with some absent. The data show some 200,000 clones, 70% seen once. Sample: PBMCs. All receptors derive from a man aged 35-49 years in good health and CMV-seropositive.

The chain joins TRBV11-2 to TRBJ2-5, with 7 bases aligning to TRBD2. The J call is uncertain, as TRBJ2-7 better fits the DNA end. CDR3 size: 14 residues. Germline V gives CDR1 SGHAT, CDR2 FQNNGV. CDR3 sequence (DNA): TGTGCCAGCAGCTCGGGGGGATACTCCTACGAGCAGTACTTC. It specifies CASSSGGYSYEQYF.

Only a few counts were recorded for this clone. V usage is TRBV9 and J usage is TRBJ2-2; 10 positions agree with TRBD2. Germline V gene lookup returns CDR1 SGDLS and CDR2 YYNGEE. The CDR3 contains 18 residues. After removal of 0 bases from V and 6 bases from J, the junction contained 11 bases not matched to a gene. The CDR3 DNA is TGTGCCAGCAGCGTAGAATTTCTAGGGACTAGCGTCTCCGGGGAGCTGTTTTTT. As protein: CASSVEFLGTSVSGELFF.

V usage is TRBV7-6 and J usage is TRBJ2-7; 11 nucleotides align to TRBD1. Germline V lookup: CDR1 SGHVS, CDR2 FNYEAQ. The CDR3 sequence is 14 residues long. Losses at the gene ends were 1 base for V and 6 bases for J; bases not matched to a gene: 2. CDR3 sequence reads: CASSLGGTGGEQYF. The CDR3 bases are TGTGCCAGCAGCTTAGGGGGGACAGGGGGCGAGCAGTACTTC.

This clone was detected once. The rearrangement links TRBV2 to TRBJ2-2, with D perhaps matching TRBD1 (6 bases). This CDR3 has 16 residues. V lost 5 bases to trimming and J lost 3 bases, with 16 bases between them. The germline gives CDR1 SNHLY, CDR2 FYNNEI. The CDR3 reads CASSQSGDYYTGELFF. In nucleotides, the CDR3 is TGTGCCAGCAGTCAATCAGGGGATTACTACACCGGGGAGCTGTTTTTT. The variable domain in full, with the rest retrieved from reference TRBV2 and TRBJ2-2, is EPEVTQTPSHQVTQMGQEVILRCVPISNHLYFYWYRQILGQKVEFLVSFYNNEISEKSEIFDDQFSVERPDGSNFTLKIRSTKLEDSAMYFCASSQSGDYYTGELFFGEGSRLTVL.

The J gene is TRBJ2-5, the V gene TRBV2; 10 bases match TRBD1. This CDR3 contains 15 residues. V gave up 7 bases and J gave up 8 bases; unmatched junction bases: 13. Per the germline V gene, CDR1 is SNHLY and CDR2 is FYNNEI. Here the CDR3 DNA reads TGTGCCAGCACCCGAGGGACAGGGGATTACTCCACCCAGTACTTC. The encoded protein is CASTRGTGDYSTQYF.

The CDR3 protein is CASSATGEPYNEQFF. The CDR3 bases are TGTGCCAGCAGCGCGACAGGGGAACCCTACAATGAGCAGTTCTTC. The V and J genes are TRBV9 and TRBJ2-1, with 8 bases aligning to TRBD1. Germline values: CDR1 SGDLS, CDR2 YYNGEE. The CDR3 consists of 15 residues. V lost 3 bases and J lost 2; bases outside the gene matches: 4.

In regard to this clone: At one boundary the junction diverges from the germline segment, which might be a read error. CDR3 DNA sequence: TGTTCCAGCAGCTTAGTGGACAGGGCGAACTCTGGGGCCAACGTCCTGACTTTC. As protein: CSSSLVDRANSGANVLTF. The V gene is TRBV7-9, the J gene TRBJ2-6, with TRBD1 matching 8 bases. This CDR3 spans 18 amino acids. From germline, CDR1 is SEHNR and CDR2 FQNEAQ (reference sequence).

V is TRBV7-9 and J is TRBJ2-3; possible D gene TRBD2, 6 bases. The CDR3 is 18 amino acids. Trimming removed 0 bases at V and 3 bases at J, with 19 bases between. From germline, CDR1 is SEHNR and CDR2 FQNEAQ (reference sequence). CDR3: CASSLAGLRLIRTDTQYF. For the CDR3, the DNA is TGTGCCAGCAGCTTAGCGGGACTGCGACTGATTAGGACAGATACGCAGTATTTT.

A single count supports this clone. The rearrangement uses TRBV7-3 and TRBJ2-3; 9 bases align to TRBD1. There are 16 residues in the CDR3. Germline CDR1 reads SGHTA; CDR2 reads FQGTGA. The trim removed 0 bases at V and 4 bases at J, leaving 5 bases unmatched. In DNA form, the CDR3 reads TGTGCCAGCAGCTTAACGGGGACAGGGAGGCCAGATACGCAGTATTTT. Its translation: CASSLTGTGRPDTQYF.

As to this clone: At the DNA level, this CDR3 is encoded by other sequences in the same sample as well. The V gene is TRBV12-5, the J gene TRBJ1-2; TRBD1 matches 9 bases. This CDR3 is 13 amino acids long. V lost 5 bases to trimming and J lost 5 bases; unmatched junction nucleotides: 3. Germline V gene sequence: CDR1 LGHNT, CDR2 FRNRAP. CDR3: CASGTGGGYGYTF. DNA for the CDR3: TGTGCTAGTGGTACAGGGGGCGGGTATGGCTACACCTTC.

The DNA of the CDR3 is TGTGCCAGCAGCCAAGCAACTACCACCTACGAGCAGTACTTC. It is translated as CASSQATTTYEQYF. The chain links TRBV4-2 to TRBJ2-7; D is unclear. CDR3 length: 14 residues. The V gene's germline CDR1 is LGHNA and CDR2 YNFKEQ. The V end was cut by 1 base, the J end by 2 bases, with 9 bases between.

This clone was recorded a few times. The V call is TRBV27, the J call TRBJ1-1; no reliable D call. Trimming shortened V by 3 bases and J by 5 bases, and 13 bases separated the two germline ends. Germline V gives CDR1 MNHEY, CDR2 SMNVEV (reference sequence). This CDR3 is built from 14 residues. CDR3 coding DNA: TGTGCCAGCAGTTTCCTCGGGGATGCAACTGAAGCTTTCTTT. Translating gives CASSFLGDATEAFF.

This clone was recorded only once. The J gene is TRBJ1-4, the V gene TRBV28, with TRBD1 matching 9 bases. The V gene end was trimmed by 4 bases and the J gene end by 7 bases; junction bases not matched to a gene: 4. In germline, CDR1 is MDHEN, CDR2 SYDVKM. The CDR3 is 14 amino acids. The CDR3 sequence is CASSSGQGFEKLFF. The CDR3 DNA is TGTGCCAGCAGTTCGGGACAGGGTTTTGAAAAACTGTTTTTT.

In its sample, this clone was seen a few times. The chain couples TRBV6-5 to TRBJ1-1; TRBD1 aligns across 8 bases. Germline V CDR1 and CDR2: MNHEY, SVGAGI. CDR3 length equals 14 residues. The V gene end was trimmed by 6 bases and the J gene end by 4 bases; junction bases not matched to a gene: 7. CDR3 coding DNA: TGTGCCAGCAGCCGAGACAGGGGTGGCACTGAAGCTTTCTTT. Translating it yields CASSRDRGGTEAFF.

The chain combines TRBV11-3 with TRBJ2-3; TRBD2 agrees at 8 bases. The CDR3 spans 14 residues. The germline gives CDR1 SGHNT, CDR2 YENEEA. Trimming cost V 3 bases and J 7 bases; bases outside gene matches: 6. The CDR3 here is CASSLRGAANTQYF. The CDR3 bases are TGTGCCAGCAGCTTGCGGGGGGCGGCGAATACGCAGTATTTT.

This chain links TRBV4-1 with TRBJ1-1; tentative D call: TRBD1 (6 bases). CDR3 length equals 12 residues. In germline, CDR1 is MGHRA, CDR2 YSYEKL. V lost 3 bases to trimming and J lost 7 bases, with 9 bases between them. CDR3 protein: CASSQGAGEAFF. Here the CDR3 DNA reads TGCGCCAGCAGCCAGGGGGCCGGTGAAGCTTTCTTT.

The rearrangement uses TRBV7-8 and TRBJ1-1, with TRBD1 as a possible D gene (6 bases). V dropped 5 bases and J dropped 1 base, with 8 bases sitting between them. Germline CDR1 is SGHVS and CDR2 is FQNEAQ. The CDR3 is 13 residues long. The CDR3 DNA reads TGTGCCAGCAGCCGGGGACAGAACACTGAAGCTTTCTTT. Translating gives CASSRGQNTEAFF.